This T cell receptor beta chain was observed in a study of blood T cell repertoires in COVID-19. From germline, CDR1 is SQVTM and CDR2 ANQGSEA. The V gene lost 6 bases and the J gene lost 6 bases, with 17 bases spanning the gap. CDR3 size: 13 residues. The repertoire was sequenced with immunoSEQ multiplex PCR; TCRdb's copy has only in-frame clones and lacks some. This sample yields about 96,000 clones, of which about four fifths are seen a single time; 15% to 20% belongs to the top ten. This clone was detected a few times. The receptor comes from an older woman with acute or convalescent COVID-19. The sequencing sample was made of peripheral blood. The chain has TRBV29-1 and TRBJ1-2, with D maybe TRBD1 (5 bases). In DNA, the CDR3 is TGCAGCGTGCGAACAGGCCTTGGGGATGGCTACACCTTC. Its protein is CSVRTGLGDGYTF.